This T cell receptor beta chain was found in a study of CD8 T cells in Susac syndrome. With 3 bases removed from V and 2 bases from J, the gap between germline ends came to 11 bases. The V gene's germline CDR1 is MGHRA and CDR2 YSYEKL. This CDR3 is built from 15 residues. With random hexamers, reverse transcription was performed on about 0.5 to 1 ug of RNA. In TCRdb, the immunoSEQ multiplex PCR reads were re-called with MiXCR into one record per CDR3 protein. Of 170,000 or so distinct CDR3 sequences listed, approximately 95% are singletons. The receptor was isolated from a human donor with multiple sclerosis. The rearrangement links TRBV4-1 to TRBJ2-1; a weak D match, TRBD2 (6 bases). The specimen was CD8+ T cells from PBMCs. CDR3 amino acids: CASSHRGVTYNEQFF. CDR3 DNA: TGCGCCAGCAGCCACCGCGGGGTAACCTACAATGAGCAGTTCTTC.